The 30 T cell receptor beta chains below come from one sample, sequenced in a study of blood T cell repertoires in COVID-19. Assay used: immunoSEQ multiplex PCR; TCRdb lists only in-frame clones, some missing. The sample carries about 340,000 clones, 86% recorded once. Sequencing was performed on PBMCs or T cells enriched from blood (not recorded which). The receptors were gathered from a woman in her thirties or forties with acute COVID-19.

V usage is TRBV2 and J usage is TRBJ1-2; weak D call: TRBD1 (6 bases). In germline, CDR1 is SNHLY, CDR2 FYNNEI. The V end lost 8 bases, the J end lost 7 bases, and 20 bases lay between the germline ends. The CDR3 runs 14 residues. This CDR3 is CASQPDAGGSGYTF. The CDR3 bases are TGTGCCAGCCAACCGGACGCGGGGGGCAGTGGCTACACCTTC.

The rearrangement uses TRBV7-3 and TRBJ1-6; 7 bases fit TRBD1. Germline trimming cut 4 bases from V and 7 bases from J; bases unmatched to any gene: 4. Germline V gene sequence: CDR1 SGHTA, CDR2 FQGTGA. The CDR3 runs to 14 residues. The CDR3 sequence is CASSSGQPNSPLHF. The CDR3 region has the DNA TGTGCCAGCAGCTCGGGACAGCCAAATTCACCCCTCCACTTT. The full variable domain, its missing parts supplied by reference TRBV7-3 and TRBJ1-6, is GAGVSQTPSNKVTEKGKYVELRCDPISGHTALYWYRQSLGQGPEFLIYFQGTGAADDSGLPNDRFFAVRPEGSVSTLKIQRTERGDSAVYLCASSSGQPNSPLHFGNGTRLTVT.

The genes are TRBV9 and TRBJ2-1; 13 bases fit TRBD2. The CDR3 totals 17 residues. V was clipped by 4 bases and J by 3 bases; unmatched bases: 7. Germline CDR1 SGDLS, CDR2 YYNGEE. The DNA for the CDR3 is TGTGCCAGCAGCCGGACTAGCGGGAGTACATTCTACAATGAGCAGTTCTTC. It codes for CASSRTSGSTFYNEQFF.

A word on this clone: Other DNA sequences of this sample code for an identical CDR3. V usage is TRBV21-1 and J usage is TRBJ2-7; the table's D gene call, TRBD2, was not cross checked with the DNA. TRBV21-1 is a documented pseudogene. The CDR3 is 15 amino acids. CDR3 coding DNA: TGTGCCAGCAGTAAACCGGATGACTCCTCCTACGAGCAGTACTTC. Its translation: CASSKPDDSSYEQYF.

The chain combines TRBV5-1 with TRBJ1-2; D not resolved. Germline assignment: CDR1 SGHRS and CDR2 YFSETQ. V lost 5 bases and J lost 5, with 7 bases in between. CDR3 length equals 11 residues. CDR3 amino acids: CASRAGYGYTF. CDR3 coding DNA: TGCGCCAGCAGGGCGGGGTATGGCTACACCTTC.

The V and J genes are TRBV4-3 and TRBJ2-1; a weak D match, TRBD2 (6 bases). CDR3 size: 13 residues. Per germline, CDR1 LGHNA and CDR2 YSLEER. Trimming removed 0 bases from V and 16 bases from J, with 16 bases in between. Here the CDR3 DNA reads TGCGCCAGCAGCCAAGATAGCGGCCGCCGTCTCTTCTTC. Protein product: CASSQDSGRRLFF.

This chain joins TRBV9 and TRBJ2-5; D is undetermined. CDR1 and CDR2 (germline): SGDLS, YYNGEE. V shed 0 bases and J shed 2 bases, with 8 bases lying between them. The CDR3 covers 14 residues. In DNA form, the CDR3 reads TGTGCCAGCAGCGTAGGGCACACACAAGAGACCCAGTACTTC. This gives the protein CASSVGHTQETQYF.

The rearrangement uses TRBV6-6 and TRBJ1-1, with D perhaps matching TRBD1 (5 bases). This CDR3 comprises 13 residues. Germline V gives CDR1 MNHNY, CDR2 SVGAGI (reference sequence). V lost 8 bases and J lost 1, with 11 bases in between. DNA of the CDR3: TGTGCCAGCGGCAGGGAGGCGAACACTGAAGCTTTCTTT. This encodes CASGREANTEAFF.

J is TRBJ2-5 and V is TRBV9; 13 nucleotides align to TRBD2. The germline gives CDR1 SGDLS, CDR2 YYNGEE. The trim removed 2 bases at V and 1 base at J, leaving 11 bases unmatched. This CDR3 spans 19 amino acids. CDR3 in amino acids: CASSVATSGGAGPQETQYF. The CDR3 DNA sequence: TGTGCCAGCAGCGTCGCTACTAGCGGGGGGGCCGGCCCCCAAGAGACCCAGTACTTC.

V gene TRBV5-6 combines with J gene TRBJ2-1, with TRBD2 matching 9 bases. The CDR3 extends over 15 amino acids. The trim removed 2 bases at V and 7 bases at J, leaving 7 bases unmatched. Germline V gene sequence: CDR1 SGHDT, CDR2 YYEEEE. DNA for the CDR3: TGTGCCAGCAGCTTCGGCGGGGGGGCCAGAAATGAGCAGTTCTTC. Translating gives CASSFGGGARNEQFF. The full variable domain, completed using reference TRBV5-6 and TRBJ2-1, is DAGVTQSPTHLIKTRGQQVTLRCSPKSGHDTVSWYQQALGQGPQFIFQYYEEEERQRGNFPDRFSGHQFPNYSSELNVNALLLGDSALYLCASSFGGGARNEQFFGPGTRLTVL.

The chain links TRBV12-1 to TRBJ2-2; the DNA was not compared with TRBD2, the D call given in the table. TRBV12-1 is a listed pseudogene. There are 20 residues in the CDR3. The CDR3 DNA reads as TGTGCCAGCAGCTTTGTAGGGCGGGGACTAGCGGGAGAGAGCACCGGGGAGCTGTTTTTT. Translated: CASSFVGRGLAGESTGELFF.

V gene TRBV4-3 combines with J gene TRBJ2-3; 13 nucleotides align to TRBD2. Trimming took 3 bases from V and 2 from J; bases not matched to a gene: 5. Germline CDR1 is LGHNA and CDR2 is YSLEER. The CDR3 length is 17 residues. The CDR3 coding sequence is TGCGCCAGCAGCCAGGGGGGACTAGCGGGGCCCACAGATACGCAGTATTTT. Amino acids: CASSQGGLAGPTDTQYF.

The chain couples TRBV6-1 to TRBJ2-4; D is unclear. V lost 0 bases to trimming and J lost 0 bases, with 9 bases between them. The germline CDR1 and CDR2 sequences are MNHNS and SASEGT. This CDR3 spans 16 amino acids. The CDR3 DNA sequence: TGTGCCAGCAGTGAAGCATTGACAAGAGCCAAAAACATTCAGTACTTC. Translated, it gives CASSEALTRAKNIQYF.

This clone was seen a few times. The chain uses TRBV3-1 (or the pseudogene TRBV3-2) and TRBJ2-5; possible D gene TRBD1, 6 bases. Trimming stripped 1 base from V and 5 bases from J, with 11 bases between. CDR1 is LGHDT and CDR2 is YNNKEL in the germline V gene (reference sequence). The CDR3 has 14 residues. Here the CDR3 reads CASSQGTTGETQYF. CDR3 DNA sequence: TGTGCCAGCAGCCAAGGAACTACAGGGGAGACCCAGTACTTC.

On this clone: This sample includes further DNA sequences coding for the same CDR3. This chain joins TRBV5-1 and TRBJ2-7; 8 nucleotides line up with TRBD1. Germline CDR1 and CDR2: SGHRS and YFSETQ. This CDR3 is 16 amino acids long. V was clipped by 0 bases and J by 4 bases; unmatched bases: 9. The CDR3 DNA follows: TGCGCCAGCAGCTTGGGACCTGGACAGGGAACATACGAGCAGTACTTC. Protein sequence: CASSLGPGQGTYEQYF.

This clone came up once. CDR3 coding DNA: TGTGCCAGCAGCCCACGGGGGGGAAAGAACACTGAAGCTTTCTTT. This sequence encodes CASSPRGGKNTEAFF. This chain uses TRBV9 with TRBJ1-1; D might be TRBD1 (5 bases). V dropped 4 bases and J dropped 1 base, with 14 bases sitting between them. The germline CDR1 and CDR2 sequences are SGDLS and YYNGEE. This CDR3 region has 15 residues.

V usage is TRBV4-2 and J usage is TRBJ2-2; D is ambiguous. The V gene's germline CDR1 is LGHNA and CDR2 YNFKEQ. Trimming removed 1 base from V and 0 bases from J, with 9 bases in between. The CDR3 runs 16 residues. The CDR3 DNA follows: TGTGCCAGCAGCCAAGCAGGAAAGACGAACACCGGGGAGCTGTTTTTT. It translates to CASSQAGKTNTGELFF.

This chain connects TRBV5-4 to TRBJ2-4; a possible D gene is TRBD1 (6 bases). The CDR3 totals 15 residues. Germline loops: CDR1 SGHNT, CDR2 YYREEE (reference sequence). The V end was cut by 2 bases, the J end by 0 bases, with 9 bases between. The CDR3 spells CASSLRTAAKNIQYF. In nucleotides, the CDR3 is TGTGCCAGCAGCTTACGGACAGCAGCCAAAAACATTCAGTACTTC.

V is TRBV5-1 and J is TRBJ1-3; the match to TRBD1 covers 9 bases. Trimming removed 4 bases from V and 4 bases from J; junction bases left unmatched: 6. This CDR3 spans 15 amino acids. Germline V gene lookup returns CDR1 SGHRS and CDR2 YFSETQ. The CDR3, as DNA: TGCGCCAGCAGCGCGACAGGGGGAGAAGGAAACACCATATATTTT. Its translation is CASSATGGEGNTIYF.

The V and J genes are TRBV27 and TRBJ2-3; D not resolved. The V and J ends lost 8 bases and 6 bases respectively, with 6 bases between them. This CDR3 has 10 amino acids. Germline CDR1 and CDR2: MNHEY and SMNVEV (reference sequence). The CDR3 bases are TGTGCCAGCGGCCCCGATACGCAGTATTTT. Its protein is CASGPDTQYF.

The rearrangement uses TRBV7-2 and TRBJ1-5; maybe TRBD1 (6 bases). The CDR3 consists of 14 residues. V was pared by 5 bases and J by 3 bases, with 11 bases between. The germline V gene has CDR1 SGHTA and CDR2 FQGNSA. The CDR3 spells CASSPDSNNQPQHF. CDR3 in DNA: TGTGCCAGCAGCCCGGACAGCAACAATCAGCCCCAGCATTTT. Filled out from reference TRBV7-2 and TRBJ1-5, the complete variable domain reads GAGVSQSPSNKVTEKGKDVELRCDPISGHTALYWYRQSLGQGLEFLIYFQGNSAPDKSGLPSDRFSAERTGGSVSTLTIQRTQQEDSAVYLCASSPDSNNQPQHFGDGTRLSIL.

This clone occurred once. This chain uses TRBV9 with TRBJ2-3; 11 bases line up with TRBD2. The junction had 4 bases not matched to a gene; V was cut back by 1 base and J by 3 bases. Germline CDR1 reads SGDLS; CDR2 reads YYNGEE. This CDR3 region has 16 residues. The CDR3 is CASSVYTSGGTDTQYF. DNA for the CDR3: TGTGCCAGCAGCGTATACACTAGCGGGGGTACAGATACGCAGTATTTT.

Here the CDR3 DNA reads TGTGCCAGCAGCTTGAGGACAGGGACAGCCTACGAGCAGTACTTC. It is translated as CASSLRTGTAYEQYF. The rearrangement joins TRBV11-3 to TRBJ2-7; 8 nucleotides line up with TRBD1. V shed 3 bases and J 2 bases; nucleotides not matched to a gene: 6. The CDR3 totals 15 residues. In germline, CDR1 is SGHNT, CDR2 YENEEA.

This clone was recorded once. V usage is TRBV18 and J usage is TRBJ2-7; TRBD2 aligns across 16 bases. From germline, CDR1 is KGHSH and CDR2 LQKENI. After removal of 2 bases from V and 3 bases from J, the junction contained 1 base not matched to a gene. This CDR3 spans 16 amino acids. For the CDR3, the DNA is TGTGCCAGCTCACCAGGGACTAGCGGGAGGGTCTACGAGCAGTACTTC. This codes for CASSPGTSGRVYEQYF.

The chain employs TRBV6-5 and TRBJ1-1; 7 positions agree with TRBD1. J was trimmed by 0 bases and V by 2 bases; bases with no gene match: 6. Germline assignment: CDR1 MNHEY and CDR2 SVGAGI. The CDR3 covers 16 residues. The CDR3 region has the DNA TGTGCCAGCAGTTACACTTCGGGACAGCTGAACACTGAAGCTTTCTTT. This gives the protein CASSYTSGQLNTEAFF.

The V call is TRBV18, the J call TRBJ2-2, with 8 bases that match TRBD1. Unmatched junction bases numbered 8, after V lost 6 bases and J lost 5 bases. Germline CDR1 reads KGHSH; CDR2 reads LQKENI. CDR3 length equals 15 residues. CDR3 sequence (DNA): TGTGCCAGCTCGCCCAGGACAGGGTTAACCGGGGAGCTGTTTTTT. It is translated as CASSPRTGLTGELFF.

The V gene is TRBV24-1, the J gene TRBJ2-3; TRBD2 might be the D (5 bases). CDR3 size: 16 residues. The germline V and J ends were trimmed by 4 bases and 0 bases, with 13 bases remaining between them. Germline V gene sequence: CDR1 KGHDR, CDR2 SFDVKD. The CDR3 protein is CATSDIGLLSTDTQYF. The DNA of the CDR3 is TGTGCCACCAGTGACATTGGACTTCTCAGCACAGATACGCAGTATTTT.

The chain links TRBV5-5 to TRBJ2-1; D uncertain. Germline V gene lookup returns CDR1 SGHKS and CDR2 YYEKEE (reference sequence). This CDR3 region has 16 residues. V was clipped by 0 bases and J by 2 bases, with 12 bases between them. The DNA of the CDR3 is TGTGCCAGCAGCTTGGCTGGGCTCCTTGCCTACAATGAGCAGTTCTTC. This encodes CASSLAGLLAYNEQFF.

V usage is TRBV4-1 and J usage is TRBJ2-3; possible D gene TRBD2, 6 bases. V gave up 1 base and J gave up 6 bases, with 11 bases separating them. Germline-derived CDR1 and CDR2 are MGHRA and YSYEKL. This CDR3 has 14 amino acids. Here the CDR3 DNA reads TGCGCCAGCAGCCAAGTCGCGGGGTCCGATACGCAGTATTTT. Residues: CASSQVAGSDTQYF.

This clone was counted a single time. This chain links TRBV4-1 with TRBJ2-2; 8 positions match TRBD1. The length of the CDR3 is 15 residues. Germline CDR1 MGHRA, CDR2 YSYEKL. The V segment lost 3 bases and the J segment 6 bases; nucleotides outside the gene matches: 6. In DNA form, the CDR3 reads TGCGCCAGCAGCCAGAAGACAGGGGCTGCCGGGGAGCTGTTTTTT. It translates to CASSQKTGAAGELFF.